The clone carrying this TCR beta chain showed up just a few times. The data are from a study of T cell repertoires in cytomegalovirus infection. TCRdb passed the reads through MiXCR, listing each CDR3 protein once. The table includes approximately 490,000 distinct CDR3 sequences, 10% to 12% detected once. The germline V gene has CDR1 PRHDT and CDR2 FYEKMQ (reference sequence). The CDR3 consists of 13 residues. The V end was cut by 5 bases, the J end by 7 bases, with 14 bases between. The clonotype originates from a human donor in good health (CMV status not recorded). Some clones in this sample may be carry-over from other donors' samples. Sequenced: PBMCs. This sequence joins TRBV13 and TRBJ1-1, with D possibly being TRBD1 (5 bases). The CDR3 sequence: CASSLPGGSEAFF. The CDR3 coding sequence is TGTGCCAGCAGCCTACCCGGGGGGAGTGAAGCTTTCTTT.